The 27 T cell receptor beta chains reported below all come from one sample, sequenced in a study of T cell repertoires in cytomegalovirus infection. Each CDR3 protein is one row after TCRdb ran MiXCR on the reads. The sample includes 100,000 to 150,000 distinct CDR3 sequences, almost 9% of them seen just once. Sample: PBMCs. The receptors were gathered from a human donor in good health (CMV status not recorded). Some clones in this sample may be carry-over from other donors' samples.

This clonotype came up many times. The J gene is TRBJ1-4, the V gene TRBV25-1, with D possibly matching TRBD1 (6 bases). Trimming removed 7 bases from V and 3 bases from J, with 9 bases in between. This CDR3 contains 13 residues. The germline V gene encodes CDR1 MGHDK and CDR2 SYGVNS. The DNA of the CDR3 is TGTGCCAGCAAAGACAGGCCTAATGAAAAACTGTTTTTT. Encoded protein: CASKDRPNEKLFF. Full variable domain (missing parts from reference TRBV25-1 and TRBJ1-4): EADIYQTPRYLVIGTGKKITLECSQTMGHDKMYWYQQDPGMELHLIHYSYGVNSTEKGDLSSESTVSRIRTEHFPLTLESARPSHTSQYLCASKDRPNEKLFFGSGTQLSVL.

This clonotype was recorded many times. This chain connects TRBV5-4 to TRBJ2-7; D remains ambiguous. V was clipped by 0 bases and J by 12 bases, with 16 bases between them. Germline loops: CDR1 SGHNT, CDR2 YYREEE (reference sequence). The CDR3 loop spans 13 amino acids. CDR3 protein: CASSLDEAQTPYF. The CDR3 coding sequence is TGTGCCAGCAGCTTGGACGAGGCCCAGACCCCGTACTTC.

This clonotype was picked up many times. The chain is built from TRBV7-2 and TRBJ2-1; the match to TRBD2 covers 11 bases. There are 16 residues in the CDR3. V lost 5 bases, J lost 4 bases, and 7 bases stayed unmatched. Germline V gene data show CDR1 as SGHTA and CDR2 as FQGNSA. The CDR3 coding sequence is TGTGCCAGCAGCCTAACCGGGACTAGCGGTTACAATGAGCAGTTCTTC. This translates into CASSLTGTSGYNEQFF.

There are many counts of this clonotype. The V gene is TRBV5-4, the J gene TRBJ2-1; D uncertain. The CDR3 sequence is 12 residues long. Trimming shortened V by 0 bases and J by 9 bases, and 7 bases separated the two germline ends. Germline CDR1 reads SGHNT; CDR2 reads YYREEE (reference sequence). This chain's CDR3 is CASSLVIGEQFF. For the CDR3, the DNA is TGTGCCAGCAGCTTGGTGATAGGTGAGCAGTTCTTC.

This clonotype was counted many times. The chain links TRBV7-8 to TRBJ2-4; no definite D call. Trimming shortened V by 1 base and J by 5 bases, and 18 bases separated the two germline ends. The CDR3 contains 17 residues. Germline V gene data show CDR1 as SGHVS and CDR2 as FQNEAQ. The CDR3 loop is CASSLVPSRVQENIQYF. The DNA of the CDR3 is TGTGCCAGCAGCTTAGTTCCCAGTAGAGTCCAGGAAAACATTCAGTACTTC.

The rearrangement joins TRBV28 to TRBJ2-7, with a tentative D call TRBD1 (5 bases). The germline CDR1 and CDR2 sequences are MDHEN and SYDVKM. The CDR3 length is 15 residues. Trimming took 5 bases from V and 2 from J, leaving 16 bases between them. CDR3 protein: CASSVDSNLPYEQYF. DNA of the CDR3: TGTGCCAGCAGTGTCGACAGTAACCTTCCCTACGAGCAGTACTTC.

The gene calls are TRBV29-1 and TRBJ1-1; tentative D call: TRBD1 (5 bases). CDR3 length: 14 residues. The V gene's germline CDR1 is SQVTM and CDR2 ANQGSEA. Deletions cut 7 bases from V and 3 bases from J, with 18 bases between. CDR3 nucleotides: TGCAGCGGGCCGGGGGGAGACTGGGACACTGAAGCTTTCTTT. This translates into CSGPGGDWDTEAFF.

Ten or more counts support this clonotype. The V and J genes are TRBV28 and TRBJ1-2; 8 bases are shared with TRBD1. V lost 4 bases, J lost 7 bases, and 11 bases stayed unmatched. The germline gives CDR1 MDHEN, CDR2 SYDVKM. The length of the CDR3 is 15 residues. Here the CDR3 DNA reads TGTGCCAGCAGTTCCCCTACGACAGGGGTGGGTGGCTACACCTTC. Translating it yields CASSSPTTGVGGYTF.

The V gene is TRBV5-6, the J gene TRBJ1-2, with TRBD1 matching 8 bases. There are 15 residues in the CDR3. Germline-derived CDR1 and CDR2 are SGHDT and YYEEEE. Trimming cost V 4 bases and J 4 bases; bases outside gene matches: 9. The DNA of the CDR3 is TGTGCCAGCAGCGGCCCGGGACAGGTTGGCTATGGCTACACCTTC. It translates to CASSGPGQVGYGYTF.

At least ten counts were recorded for this clonotype. The gene calls are TRBV7-2 and TRBJ2-5; no clear D gene. The CDR3 sequence is 14 residues long. The ends were cut back, 5 bases at V and 1 base at J, with 11 bases in the middle. CDR1 and CDR2 from the germline V gene are SGHTA and FQGNSA. CDR3 nucleotide sequence: TGTGCCAGCAGCCAGGCCGGTTTCCAAGAGACCCAGTACTTC. Its translation: CASSQAGFQETQYF.

This clonotype was counted a few times. This chain joins TRBV20-1 and TRBJ2-1, with TRBD2 matching 10 bases. CDR1 and CDR2 from the germline V gene are DFQATT and SNEGSKA (reference sequence). V trimming: 4 bases; J trimming: 7 bases; junction bases outside the gene matches: 7. This CDR3 is 14 amino acids long. CDR3 nucleotide sequence: TGCAGTGCTATAGGAGCGGGGGGGCGTAATGAGCAGTTCTTC. It specifies CSAIGAGGRNEQFF.

In its sample, this clonotype was seen many times. The V call is TRBV6-6, the J call TRBJ2-7, with D possibly called TRBD1 or TRBD2 (5 bases each). The CDR3 is 14 amino acids. The V gene lost 7 bases and the J gene lost 7 bases, with 20 bases spanning the gap. From germline, CDR1 is MNHNY and CDR2 SVGAGI (reference sequence). This chain's CDR3 is CASTSSGGQGEQYF. The CDR3 bases are TGTGCCAGCACCTCCTCCGGCGGGCAGGGTGAGCAGTACTTC.

This clonotype has a count of ten or more. The V call is TRBV7-2, the J call TRBJ2-2, with D unclear. Trimming removed 7 bases at V and 6 bases at J, with 12 bases between. Germline V CDR1 and CDR2: SGHTA, FQGNSA. This CDR3 region has 13 residues. The CDR3 region is CASTISLSGELFF. CDR3 nucleotides: TGTGCCAGCACCATATCTTTGTCCGGGGAGCTGTTTTTT.

This clonotype was picked up a small number of times. This chain uses TRBV19 with TRBJ2-5; possibly TRBD2 for D (6 bases). Per the germline V gene, CDR1 is LNHDA and CDR2 is SQIVND (reference sequence). The CDR3 runs to 14 residues. V lost 10 bases and J lost 4, with 19 bases in between. In nucleotides, the CDR3 is TGTGCCACCGCGAGGAGGGCGGTGGGAGAGACCCAGTACTTC. Its protein is CATARRAVGETQYF.

This clonotype has at least ten counts. This CDR3 reads CASSTGTYSYNEQFF. The CDR3 nucleotides read TGTGCCAGCAGTACAGGCACTTACTCCTACAATGAGCAGTTCTTC. The chain carries TRBV27 and TRBJ2-1; a weak D match, TRBD1 (5 bases). This CDR3 contains 15 residues. The V end was cut by 5 bases, the J end by 0 bases, with 11 bases between. Germline loops: CDR1 MNHEY, CDR2 SMNVEV (reference sequence).

This clonotype was detected many times. V gene TRBV7-2 combines with J gene TRBJ2-5, with 8 bases that match TRBD1. The CDR3 loop spans 15 amino acids. J gave up 5 bases and V 3 bases, and 8 bases lay outside the gene matches. Germline loops: CDR1 SGHTA, CDR2 FQGNSA. The CDR3 DNA reads as TGTGCCAGCAGCTTGAGGACAGGGAATGTGGAGACCCAGTACTTC. It encodes CASSLRTGNVETQYF.

This clonotype was seen many times. The chain uses TRBV7-2 and TRBJ1-1, with 8 nucleotides matching TRBD1. Germline CDR1 SGHTA, CDR2 FQGNSA. The CDR3 runs to 12 residues. Unmatched junction bases numbered 2, after V lost 5 bases and J lost 6 bases. The CDR3 loop reads CASSTTGAEAFF. The DNA for the CDR3 is TGTGCCAGCAGCACGACAGGGGCTGAAGCTTTCTTT.

This clonotype was counted only a few times. The missing conserved phenylalanine or tryptophan at the end of this CDR3 makes a read error likely. The DNA is omitted, as the CDR3 cannot be located on it reliably, and the CDR3 follows TCRdb's listing. The chain combines TRBV29-1 with TRBJ1-2; the table calls TRBD1, which could not be checked here. Germline V gene lookup returns CDR1 SQVTM and CDR2 ANQGSEA. The CDR3 adds up to 11 amino acids, both ends counted. The CDR3 loop reads CSVEGGGRRGI.

The rearrangement uses TRBV2 and TRBJ2-7; 7 bases line up with TRBD2. V lost 7 bases and J lost 3; bases outside the gene matches: 9. The CDR3 runs to 14 residues. Looked up from germline, CDR1 is SNHLY and CDR2 is FYNNEI. The CDR3 DNA follows: TGTGCCAGCACTAATAGCGGGTCCCTCTACGAGCAGTACTTC. Its protein is CASTNSGSLYEQYF. The full variable domain, with the rest looked up from reference TRBV2 and TRBJ2-7, is EPEVTQTPSHQVTQMGQEVILRCVPISNHLYFYWYRQILGQKVEFLVSFYNNEISEKSEIFDDQFSVERPDGSNFTLKIRSTKLEDSAMYFCASTNSGSLYEQYFGPGTRLTVT.

This clonotype appeared a few times. V usage is TRBV19 and J usage is TRBJ2-6; 9 bases fit TRBD1. The V segment lost 8 bases and the J segment 4 bases; nucleotides outside the gene matches: 3. CDR3 size: 14 residues. Germline values: CDR1 LNHDA, CDR2 SQIVND (reference sequence). CDR3 in DNA: TGTGCCAGTTGGACAGGGGTCGGGGCCAACGTCCTGACTTTC. The encoded protein is CASWTGVGANVLTF.

The V gene is TRBV19, the J gene TRBJ1-5; 8 bases align to TRBD1. This CDR3 region has 16 residues. CDR1 and CDR2 (germline): LNHDA, SQIVND (reference sequence). J lost 4 bases, V lost 4 bases, and 9 bases had no gene match. Written as DNA, the CDR3 is TGTGCCAGTAGTAGGTCCCTTACAGGGGGGAATCAGCCCCAGCATTTT. Its protein product is CASSRSLTGGNQPQHF.

V usage is TRBV4-1 and J usage is TRBJ1-1; D may be TRBD1 (5 bases). Looked up from germline, CDR1 is MGHRA and CDR2 is YSYEKL. Trimming removed 0 bases at V and 3 bases at J, with 8 bases between. CDR3 length equals 14 residues. The CDR3 sequence: CASSQELGDTEAFF. The CDR3 DNA follows: TGCGCCAGCAGCCAAGAGTTAGGGGACACTGAAGCTTTCTTT.

V usage is TRBV9 and J usage is TRBJ2-1; a weak D match, TRBD2 (5 bases). V was cut by 6 bases and J by 0 bases, with 19 bases left in between. Germline V gene lookup returns CDR1 SGDLS and CDR2 YYNGEE. The CDR3 runs to 17 residues. The CDR3 DNA reads TGTGCCAGCACCCTAATTGCGGGCGCCAGCTCCTACAATGAGCAGTTCTTC. Its translation: CASTLIAGASSYNEQFF.

V usage is TRBV3-1 and J usage is TRBJ1-2; no firm D call. This CDR3 contains 12 residues. The V end lost 1 base, the J end lost 7 bases, and 7 bases lay between the germline ends. The germline V gene has CDR1 LGHDT and CDR2 YNNKEL (reference sequence). CDR3 region: CASSQVMAGYTF. The CDR3 bases are TGTGCCAGCAGCCAAGTGATGGCTGGCTACACCTTC.

The table lists this clonotype with many counts. The rearrangement joins TRBV7-9 to TRBJ2-3; D possibly uses TRBD1 or TRBD2 (6 bases each). V was pared by 5 bases and J by 6 bases, with 21 bases between. The CDR3 length is 16 residues. Looked up from germline, CDR1 is SEHNR and CDR2 is FQNEAQ (reference sequence). CDR3 sequence: CASSPVGGLTTDTQYF. As DNA, the CDR3 is TGTGCCAGCAGCCCCGTAGGGGGGTTGACAACCGATACGCAGTATTTT.

The V call is TRBV20-1, the J call TRBJ2-7; the D gene is possibly TRBD2 (5 bases). Germline V gene lookup returns CDR1 DFQATT and CDR2 SNEGSKA (reference sequence). This CDR3 is 12 amino acids long. With 8 bases removed from V and 2 bases from J, the gap between germline ends came to 13 bases. The CDR3 region is CSTNSGAYEQYF. The CDR3, as DNA: TGCAGTACAAATTCCGGGGCCTACGAGCAGTACTTC.

This clonotype has a count of ten or more. The rearrangement uses TRBV5-6 and TRBJ2-7, with a weak D call TRBD1 (6 bases). The CDR3 totals 13 residues. CDR1 SGHDT and CDR2 YYEEEE come from the germline V gene. The germline V and J ends were trimmed by 4 bases and 1 base, with 9 bases remaining between them. CDR3 amino acids: CASSLGQSYEQYF. The CDR3, as DNA: TGTGCCAGCAGCCTTGGACAGTCCTACGAGCAGTACTTC.